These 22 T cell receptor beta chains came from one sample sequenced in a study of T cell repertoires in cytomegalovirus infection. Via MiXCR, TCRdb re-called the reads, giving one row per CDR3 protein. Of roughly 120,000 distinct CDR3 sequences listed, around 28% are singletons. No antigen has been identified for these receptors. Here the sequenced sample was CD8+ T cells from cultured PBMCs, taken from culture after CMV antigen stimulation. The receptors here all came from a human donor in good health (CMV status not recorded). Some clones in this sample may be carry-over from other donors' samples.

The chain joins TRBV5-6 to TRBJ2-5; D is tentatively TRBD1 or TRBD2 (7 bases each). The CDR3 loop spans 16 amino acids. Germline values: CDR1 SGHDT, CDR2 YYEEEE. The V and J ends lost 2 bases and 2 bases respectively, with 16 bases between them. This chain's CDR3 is CASSLGGGGEQETQYF. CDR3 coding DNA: TGTGCCAGCAGCTTAGGGGGCGGGGGAGAACAAGAGACCCAGTACTTC.

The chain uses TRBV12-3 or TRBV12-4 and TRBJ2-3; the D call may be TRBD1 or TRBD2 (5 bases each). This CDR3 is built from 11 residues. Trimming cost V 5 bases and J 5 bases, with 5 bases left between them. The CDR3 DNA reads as TGTGCCAGCAGTGGGGGAGATACGCAGTATTTT. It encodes CASSGGDTQYF.

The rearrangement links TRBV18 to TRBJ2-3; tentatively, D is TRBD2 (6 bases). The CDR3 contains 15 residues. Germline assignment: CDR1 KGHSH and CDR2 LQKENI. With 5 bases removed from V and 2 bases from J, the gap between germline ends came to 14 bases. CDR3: CASSAATSYTDTQYF. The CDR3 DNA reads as TGTGCCAGCTCAGCCGCGACTAGTTACACAGATACGCAGTATTTT. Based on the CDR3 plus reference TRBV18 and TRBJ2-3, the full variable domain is NAGVMQNPRHLVRRRGQEARLRCSPMKGHSHVYWYRQLPEEGLKFMVYLQKENIIDESGMPKERFSAEFPKEGPSILRIQQVVRGDSAAYFCASSAATSYTDTQYFGPGTRLTVL.

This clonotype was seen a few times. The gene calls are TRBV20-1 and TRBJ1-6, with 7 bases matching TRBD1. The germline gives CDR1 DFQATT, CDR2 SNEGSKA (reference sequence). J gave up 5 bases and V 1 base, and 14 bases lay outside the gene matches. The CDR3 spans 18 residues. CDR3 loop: CSARGLGGARGNNSPLHF. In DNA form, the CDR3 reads TGCAGTGCTAGAGGATTAGGGGGCGCGAGGGGGAATAATTCACCCCTCCACTTT.

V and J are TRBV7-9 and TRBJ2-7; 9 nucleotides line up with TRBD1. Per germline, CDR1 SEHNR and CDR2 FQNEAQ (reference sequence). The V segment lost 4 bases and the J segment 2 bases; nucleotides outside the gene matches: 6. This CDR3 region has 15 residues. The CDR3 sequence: CASSSADRGPYEQYF. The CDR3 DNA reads TGTGCCAGCAGCTCGGCGGACAGGGGCCCCTACGAGCAGTACTTC. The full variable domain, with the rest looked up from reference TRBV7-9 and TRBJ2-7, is DTGVSQNPRHKITKRGQNVTFRCDPISEHNRLYWYRQTLGQGPEFLTYFQNEAQLEKSRLLSDRFSAERPKGSFSTLEIQRTEQGDSAMYLCASSSADRGPYEQYFGPGTRLTVT.

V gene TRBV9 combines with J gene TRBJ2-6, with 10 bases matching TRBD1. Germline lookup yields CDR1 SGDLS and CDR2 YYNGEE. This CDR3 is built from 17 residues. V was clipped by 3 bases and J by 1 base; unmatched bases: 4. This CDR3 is CASSEGDRGSGANVLTF. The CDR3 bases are TGTGCCAGCAGCGAGGGGGACAGGGGATCTGGGGCCAACGTCCTGACTTTC.

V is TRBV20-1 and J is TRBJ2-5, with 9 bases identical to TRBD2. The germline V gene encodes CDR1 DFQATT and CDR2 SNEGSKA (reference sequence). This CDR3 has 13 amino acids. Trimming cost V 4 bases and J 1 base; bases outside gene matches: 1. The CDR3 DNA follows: TGCAGTGCTAAAGCGGGGGGCCAAGAGACCCAGTACTTC. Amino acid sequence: CSAKAGGQETQYF.

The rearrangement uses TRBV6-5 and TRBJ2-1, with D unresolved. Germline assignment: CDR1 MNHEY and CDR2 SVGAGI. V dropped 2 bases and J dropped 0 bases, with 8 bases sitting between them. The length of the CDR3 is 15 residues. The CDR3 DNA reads TGTGCCAGCAGTTACGAGTTCCGCTCCTACAATGAGCAGTTCTTC. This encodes CASSYEFRSYNEQFF.

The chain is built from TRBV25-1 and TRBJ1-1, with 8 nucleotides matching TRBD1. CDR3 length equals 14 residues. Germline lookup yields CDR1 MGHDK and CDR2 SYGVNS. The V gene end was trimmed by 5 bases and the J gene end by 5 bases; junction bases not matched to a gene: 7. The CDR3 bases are TGTGCCAGCAGTCCGTCGACAGGGGCGACTGAAGCTTTCTTT. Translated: CASSPSTGATEAFF.

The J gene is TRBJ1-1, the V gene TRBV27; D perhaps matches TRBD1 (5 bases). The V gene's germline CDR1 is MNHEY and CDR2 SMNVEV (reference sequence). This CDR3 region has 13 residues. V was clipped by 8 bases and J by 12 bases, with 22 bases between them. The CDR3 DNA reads TGTGCCAGCGGAAACCTTCAGGGTGAGGACCCTTTCTTT. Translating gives CASGNLQGEDPFF.

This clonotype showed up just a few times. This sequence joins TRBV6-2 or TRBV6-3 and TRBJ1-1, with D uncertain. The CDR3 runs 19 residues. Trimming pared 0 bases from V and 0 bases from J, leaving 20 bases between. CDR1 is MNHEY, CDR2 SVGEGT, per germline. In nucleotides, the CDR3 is TGTGCCAGCAGTTACTCGGCCGCGGGTCCGGACGGGTTGAACACTGAAGCTTTCTTT. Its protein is CASSYSAAGPDGLNTEAFF.

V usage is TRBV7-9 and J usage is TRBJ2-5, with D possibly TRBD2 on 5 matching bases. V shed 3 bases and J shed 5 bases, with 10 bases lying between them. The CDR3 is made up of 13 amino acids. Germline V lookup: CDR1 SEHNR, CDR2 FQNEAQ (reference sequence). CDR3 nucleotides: TGTGCCAGCAGCTTTGAGGGCACGGAGACCCAGTACTTC. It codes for CASSFEGTETQYF.

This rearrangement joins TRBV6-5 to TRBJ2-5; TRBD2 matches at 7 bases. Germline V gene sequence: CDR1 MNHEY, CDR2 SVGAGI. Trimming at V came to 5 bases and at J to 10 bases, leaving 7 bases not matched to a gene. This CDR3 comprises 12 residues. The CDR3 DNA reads TGTGCCAGCAGTCACACCCGGGACTACCAGTACTTC. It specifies CASSHTRDYQYF.

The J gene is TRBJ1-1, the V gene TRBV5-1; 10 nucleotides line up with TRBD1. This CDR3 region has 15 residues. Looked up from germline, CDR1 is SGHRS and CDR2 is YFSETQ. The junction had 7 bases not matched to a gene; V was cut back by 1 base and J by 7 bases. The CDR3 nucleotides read TGCGCCAGCAGCTTGATGGGACAGGGGTTGAGTGAAGCTTTCTTT. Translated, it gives CASSLMGQGLSEAFF.

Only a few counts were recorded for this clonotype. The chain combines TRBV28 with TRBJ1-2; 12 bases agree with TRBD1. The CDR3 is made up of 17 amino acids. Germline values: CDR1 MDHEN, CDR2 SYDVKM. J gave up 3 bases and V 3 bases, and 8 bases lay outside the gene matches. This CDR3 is CASSFVIGTGGDYGYTF. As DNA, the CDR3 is TGTGCCAGCAGTTTTGTTATCGGGACAGGGGGCGACTATGGCTACACCTTC.

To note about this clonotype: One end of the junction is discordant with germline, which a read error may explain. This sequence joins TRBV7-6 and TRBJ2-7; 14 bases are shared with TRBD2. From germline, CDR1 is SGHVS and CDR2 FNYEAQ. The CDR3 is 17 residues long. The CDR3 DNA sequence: TGTGCCAGCAGCCCCGGGACTAGCGGGGGCCGCTCCTACGAGCAGGACTTC. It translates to CASSPGTSGGRSYEQDF.

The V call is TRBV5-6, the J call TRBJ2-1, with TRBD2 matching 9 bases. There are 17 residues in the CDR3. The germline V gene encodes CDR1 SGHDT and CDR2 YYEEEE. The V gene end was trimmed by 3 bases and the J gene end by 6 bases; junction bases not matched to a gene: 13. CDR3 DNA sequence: TGTGCCAGCAGCTCGAACGCACTAGGACTAGCGTTCAATGAGCAGTTCTTC. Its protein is CASSSNALGLAFNEQFF.

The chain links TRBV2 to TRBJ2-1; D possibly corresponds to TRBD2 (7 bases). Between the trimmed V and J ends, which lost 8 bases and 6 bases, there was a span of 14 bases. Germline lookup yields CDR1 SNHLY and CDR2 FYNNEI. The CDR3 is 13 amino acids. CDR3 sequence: CASARGGGNEQFF. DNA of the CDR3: TGTGCCAGCGCGAGGGGGGGTGGCAATGAGCAGTTCTTC.

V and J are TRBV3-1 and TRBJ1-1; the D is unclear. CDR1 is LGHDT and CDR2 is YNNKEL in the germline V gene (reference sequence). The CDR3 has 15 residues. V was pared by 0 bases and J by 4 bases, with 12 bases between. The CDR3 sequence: CASSQDLDTATEAFF. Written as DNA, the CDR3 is TGTGCCAGCAGCCAAGATCTTGATACAGCCACTGAAGCTTTCTTT.

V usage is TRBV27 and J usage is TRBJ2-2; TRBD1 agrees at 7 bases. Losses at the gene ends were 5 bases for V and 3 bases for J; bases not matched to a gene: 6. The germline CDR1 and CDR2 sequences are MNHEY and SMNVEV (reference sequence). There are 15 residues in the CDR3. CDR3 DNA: TGTGCCAGCAGTCCGGGGACAGTTTACACCGGGGAGCTGTTTTTT. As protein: CASSPGTVYTGELFF.

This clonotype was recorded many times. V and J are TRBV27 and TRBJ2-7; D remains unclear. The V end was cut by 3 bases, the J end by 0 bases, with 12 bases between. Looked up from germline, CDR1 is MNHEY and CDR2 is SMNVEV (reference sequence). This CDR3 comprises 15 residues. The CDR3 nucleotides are TGTGCCAGCAGTTTTATGGGCGGATACTCCTACGAGCAGTACTTC. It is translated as CASSFMGGYSYEQYF.

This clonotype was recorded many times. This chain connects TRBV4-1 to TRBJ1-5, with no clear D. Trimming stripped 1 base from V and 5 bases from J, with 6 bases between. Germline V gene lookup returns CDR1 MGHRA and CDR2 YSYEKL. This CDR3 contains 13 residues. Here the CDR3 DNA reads TGCGCCAGCAGCCAAGGGGTGGATCAGCCCCAGCATTTT. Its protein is CASSQGVDQPQHF.